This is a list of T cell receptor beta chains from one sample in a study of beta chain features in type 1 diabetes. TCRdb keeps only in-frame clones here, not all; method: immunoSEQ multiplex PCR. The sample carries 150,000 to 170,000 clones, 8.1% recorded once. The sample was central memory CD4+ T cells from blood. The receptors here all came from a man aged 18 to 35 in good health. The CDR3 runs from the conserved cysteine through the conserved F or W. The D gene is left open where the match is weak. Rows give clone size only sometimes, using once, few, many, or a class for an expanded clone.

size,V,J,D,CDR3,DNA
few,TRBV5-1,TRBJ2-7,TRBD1,CASSFERDSLTRRDEQYF,TGCGCCAGCAGCTTTGAGAGGGACAGCCTTACCCGACGAGACGAGCAGTACTTC
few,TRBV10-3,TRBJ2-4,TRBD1,CATGQGDLGKNIQYF,TGTGCCACAGGACAGGGGGATTTGGGCAAAAACATTCAGTACTTC
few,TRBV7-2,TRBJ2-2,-,CASSSRQTLLLHGELFF,TGTGCCAGCAGCTCCAGACAAACTCTACTGTTGCACGGGGAGCTGTTTTTT
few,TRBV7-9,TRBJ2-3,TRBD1,CASRRTGESTDTQYF,TGTGCCAGCAGAAGGACAGGGGAGAGTACAGATACGCAGTATTTT
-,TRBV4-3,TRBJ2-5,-,CASSRGGVQETQYF,TGCGCCAGCAGCCGAGGCGGGGTACAAGAGACCCAGTACTTC
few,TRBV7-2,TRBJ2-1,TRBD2,CASSYNLAGSYNEQFF,TGTGCCAGCAGCTATAATCTAGCGGGGTCCTACAATGAGCAGTTCTTC
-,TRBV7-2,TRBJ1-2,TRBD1,CASSLAIPTGGNYGYTF,TGTGCCAGCAGCTTAGCAATACCCACAGGGGGTAACTATGGCTACACCTTC
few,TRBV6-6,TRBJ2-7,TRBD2,CASSLSGGDSYEQYF,TGTGCCAGCAGCCTTAGCGGGGGGGACTCCTACGAGCAGTACTTC
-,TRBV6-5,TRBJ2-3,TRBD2,CVGSGSSDTQYF,TGTGTGGGTAGCGGGAGTTCGGATACGCAGTATTTT
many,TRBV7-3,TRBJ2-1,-,CASSLTHQNNEQFF,TGTGCCAGCAGCTTAACTCACCAGAACAATGAGCAGTTCTTC
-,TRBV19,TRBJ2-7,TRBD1,CASGSSGTGSYEQYF,TGTGCCAGTGGAAGCTCCGGGACAGGAAGCTACGAGCAGTACTTC
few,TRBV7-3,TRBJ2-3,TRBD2,CASSGTSADTQYF,TGTGCCAGCAGCGGGACTAGCGCAGATACGCAGTATTTT
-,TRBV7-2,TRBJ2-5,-,CASSFGSRETQYF,TGTGCCAGCAGCTTTGGTTCTCGGGAGACCCAGTACTTC
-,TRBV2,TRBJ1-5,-,CASSGAAVDQPQHF,TGTGCCAGCAGTGGGGCAGCGGTTGATCAGCCCCAGCATTTT
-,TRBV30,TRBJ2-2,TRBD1,CAWAGGWSGELFF,TGTGCCTGGGCAGGGGGCTGGTCCGGGGAGCTGTTTTTT
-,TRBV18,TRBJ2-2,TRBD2,CASSTYAGEGGELFF,TGTGCCAGCTCAACGTACGCGGGAGAAGGCGGGGAGCTGTTTTTT
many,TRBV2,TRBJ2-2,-,CASRMTQELFF,TGTGCCAGCAGGATGACACAGGAGCTGTTTTTT
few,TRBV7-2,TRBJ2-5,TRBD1,CASSPTEGGETQYF,TGTGCCAGCAGCCCGACCGAAGGGGGCGAGACCCAGTACTTC
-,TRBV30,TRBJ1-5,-,CAWRGPRGNQPQHF,TGTGCCTGGAGAGGTCCACGAGGGAATCAGCCCCAGCATTTT
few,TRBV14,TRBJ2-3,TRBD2,CASSGDYTDTQYF,TGTGCCAGCAGCGGGGACTATACAGATACGCAGTATTTT
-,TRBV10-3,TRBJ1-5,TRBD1,CAISEDGQGWQPQHF,TGTGCCATCAGTGAGGATGGACAGGGTTGGCAGCCCCAGCATTTT
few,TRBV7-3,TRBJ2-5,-,CASSLTGAGGTQYF,TGTGCCAGCAGCTTAACCGGGGCCGGGGGGACCCAGTACTTC
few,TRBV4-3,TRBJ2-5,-,CASSKTGTYQETQYF,TGCGCCAGCAGCAAAACCGGGACATATCAAGAGACCCAGTACTTC
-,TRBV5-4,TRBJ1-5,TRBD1,CASSQAATGGRGNQPQHF,TGTGCCAGCAGCCAAGCCGCGACAGGGGGCCGGGGCAATCAGCCCCAGCATTTT
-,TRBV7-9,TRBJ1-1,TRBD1,CASSPRTGRETEAFF,TGTGCCAGCAGCCCTAGGACAGGGAGGGAGACTGAAGCTTTCTTT
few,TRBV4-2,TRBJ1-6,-,CASSQDTQGGNSPLHF,TGTGCCAGCAGCCAAGATACCCAGGGAGGCAATTCACCCCTCCACTTT
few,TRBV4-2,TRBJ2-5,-,CASSQGGLGGETQYF,TGTGCCAGCAGCCAAGGGGGCCTAGGGGGAGAGACCCAGTACTTC
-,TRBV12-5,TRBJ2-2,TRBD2,CASGLGLAGVTTGELFF,TGTGCTAGTGGTTTGGGGCTAGCGGGAGTCACGACCGGGGAGCTGTTTTTT
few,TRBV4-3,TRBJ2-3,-,CASSQDSVFGSTTSSTDTQYF,TGCGCCAGCAGCCAAGATTCCGTGTTCGGCTCTACTACTTCAAGCACAGATACGCAGTATTTT
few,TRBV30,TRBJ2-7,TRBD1,CAWSVLGGGNEQYF,TGTGCCTGGAGTGTATTAGGGGGCGGTAACGAGCAGTACTTC
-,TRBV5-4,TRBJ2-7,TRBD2,CASSLAGVDEQYF,TGTGCCAGCAGCTTAGCGGGAGTCGACGAGCAGTACTTC
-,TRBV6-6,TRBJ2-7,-,CASSKQGLPVEQYF,TGTGCCAGCAGTAAACAGGGACTACCAGTCGAGCAGTACTTC
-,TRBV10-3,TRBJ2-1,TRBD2,CAISDTGTSPNEQFF,TGTGCCATCAGTGATACCGGGACTAGCCCCAATGAGCAGTTCTTC
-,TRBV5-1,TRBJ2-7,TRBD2,CASSPGLESYEQYF,TGCGCCAGCAGCCCGGGACTAGAGTCCTACGAGCAGTACTTC
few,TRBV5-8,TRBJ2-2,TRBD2,CASRRNSGTNTGELFF,TGTGCCAGCAGACGAAATAGCGGGACGAACACCGGGGAGCTGTTTTTT
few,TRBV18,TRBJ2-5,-,CASSRGEEETQYF,TGTGCCAGCTCACGTGGGGAGGAAGAGACCCAGTACTTC
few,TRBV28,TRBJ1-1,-,CASRNYLGESTEAFF,TGTGCCAGCAGAAACTATCTAGGGGAAAGCACTGAAGCTTTCTTT
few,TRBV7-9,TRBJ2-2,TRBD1,CASRDSRGRGGTGELFF,TGTGCCAGCAGGGACTCCAGGGGGCGCGGAGGCACCGGGGAGCTGTTTTTT
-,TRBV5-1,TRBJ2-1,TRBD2,CASSGTSGGLRREQFF,TGCGCCAGCAGCGGGACTAGCGGGGGGCTCAGACGTGAGCAGTTCTTC
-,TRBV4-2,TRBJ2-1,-,CASSRGRYNEQFF,TGTGCCAGCAGTCGGGGGAGGTACAATGAGCAGTTCTTC
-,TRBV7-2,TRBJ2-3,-,CASSRTNTDTQYF,TGTGCCAGCAGCCGGACTAACACAGATACGCAGTATTTT
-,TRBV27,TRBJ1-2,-,CASSSVSKNYGYTF,TGTGCCAGCAGTTCCGTCAGTAAAAACTATGGCTACACCTTC
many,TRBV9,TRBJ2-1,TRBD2,CASSPTLGGRLGYNEQFF,TGTGCCAGCAGCCCCACCCTTGGCGGGAGGCTCGGGTACAATGAGCAGTTCTTC
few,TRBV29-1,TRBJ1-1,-,CSVGHMLNTEAFF,TGCAGCGTGGGACACATGTTGAACACTGAAGCTTTCTTT
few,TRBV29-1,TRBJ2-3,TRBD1,CSVEDGSGGDTQYF,TGCAGCGTTGAAGATGGATCAGGGGGAGATACGCAGTATTTT
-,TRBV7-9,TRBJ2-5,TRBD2,CASSYLAGPTETQYF,TGTGCCAGCAGCTACCTAGCGGGTCCCACAGAGACCCAGTACTTC
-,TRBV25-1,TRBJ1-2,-,CASSEWATRGYGYTF,TGTGCCAGCAGTGAATGGGCAACCCGGGGTTATGGCTACACCTTC
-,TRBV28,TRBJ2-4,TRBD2,CASLLAGGNIQYF,TGTGCCAGCTTACTAGCGGGAGGTAACATTCAGTACTTC
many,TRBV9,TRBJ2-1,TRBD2,CASSGGLAGFYNEQFF,TGTGCCAGCAGTGGGGGGCTAGCGGGCTTTTACAATGAGCAGTTCTTC
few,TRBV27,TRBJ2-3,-,CASSITAESTDTQYF,TGTGCCAGCAGTATCACAGCGGAGAGCACAGATACGCAGTATTTT
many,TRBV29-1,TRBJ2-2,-,CSVSRGNTGELFF,TGCAGCGTTTCGCGGGGAAACACCGGGGAGCTGTTTTTT
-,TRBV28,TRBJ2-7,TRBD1,CASSPPGTGDWEQYF,TGTGCCAGCAGCCCTCCGGGGACAGGGGACTGGGAGCAGTACTTC
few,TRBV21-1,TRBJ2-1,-,CASSHRRVGQFF,TGTGCCAGCAGTCATAGGAGAGTAGGGCAGTTCTTC
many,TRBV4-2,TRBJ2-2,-,CASSQVASRNTGELFF,TGTGCCAGCAGCCAAGTGGCCTCCAGAAACACCGGGGAGCTGTTTTTT
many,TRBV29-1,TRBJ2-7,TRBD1,CSVEGQGTYYEQYF,TGCAGCGTTGAGGGACAGGGGACCTACTACGAGCAGTACTTC